The T cell receptor beta chain described here comes from a study of blood T cells in healthy people across ages. General study results and limits: Per million T cells, TCR beta diversity dropped about linearly as age rose.

For the second PCR, which ran for roughly 6 to 12 cycles, a sample-barcoded 5' primer and a J-beta primer mix were used. TCRdb processed the 5' RACE reads anew with MiXCR; each CDR3 protein has one entry. The repertoire holds 1.2 million to 1.5 million distinct CDR3 sequences, with around two fifths as singletons. With respect to this clonotype: Its target is unknown.

Each donor was a healthy Caucasian individual from Russia, aged about 6 to 95. This TCR was sampled from a woman under 30 in good health. The sample consisted of blood.

The CDR3 region is CAADDQETQYF. The CDR3 DNA follows: TGTGCCGCGGACGATCAAGAGACCCAGTACTTC. The chain has TRBV30 and TRBJ2-7; D not certain. With the DNA end fitting TRBJ2-5 better, the J assignment may be wrong. The CDR3 has 11 amino acids. Germline V gene lookup returns CDR1 GTSNPN and CDR2 SVGIG (reference sequence).